The clone carrying this TCR beta chain was observed a single time. The data are from a study of technical replicates of blood from a few donors. The data were produced by immunoSEQ multiplex PCR, yet TCRdb's version contains in-frame clones alone and is incomplete. Counted here are about 61,000 clones, more than 95% occurring once; the ten biggest clones make up 0.19%. From germline, CDR1 is MNHEY and CDR2 SMNVEV (reference sequence). The CDR3 sequence is 15 residues long. V shed 0 bases, J shed 5 bases, and the junction held 6 bases outside the gene matches. The specimen was T cells isolated from PBMCs. This sequence was found in a human donor in good health. The chain carries TRBV27 and TRBJ1-1, with 7 bases fitting TRBD1. The CDR3 sequence: CASSLSTGRLTEAFF. The CDR3 DNA reads as TGTGCCAGCAGTTTATCGACAGGGAGATTGACTGAAGCTTTCTTT.